This T cell receptor beta chain was retrieved from a study of blood T cell repertoires in COVID-19. As concerns this clone: Other DNA sequences in this sample translate to the same CDR3.

The CDR3 covers 13 residues. V was trimmed by 0 bases and J by 3 bases, leaving 6 bases between them. Looked up from germline, CDR1 is SGHRS and CDR2 is YFSETQ. Sequencing used immunoSEQ multiplex PCR; TCRdb keeps in-frame clones, though not all of them. The sample holds roughly 200,000 clones; 70% to 90% are singletons and the top ten take roughly 4.5%. This clonotype was obtained from a woman over 75 with acute or convalescent COVID-19. The chain is built from TRBV5-1 and TRBJ2-5, with a possible D match to TRBD2 (5 bases). The sequenced material came from peripheral blood. This CDR3 reads CASSLVGEETQYF. The CDR3, as DNA: TGCGCCAGCAGCTTGGTCGGGGAAGAGACCCAGTACTTC.